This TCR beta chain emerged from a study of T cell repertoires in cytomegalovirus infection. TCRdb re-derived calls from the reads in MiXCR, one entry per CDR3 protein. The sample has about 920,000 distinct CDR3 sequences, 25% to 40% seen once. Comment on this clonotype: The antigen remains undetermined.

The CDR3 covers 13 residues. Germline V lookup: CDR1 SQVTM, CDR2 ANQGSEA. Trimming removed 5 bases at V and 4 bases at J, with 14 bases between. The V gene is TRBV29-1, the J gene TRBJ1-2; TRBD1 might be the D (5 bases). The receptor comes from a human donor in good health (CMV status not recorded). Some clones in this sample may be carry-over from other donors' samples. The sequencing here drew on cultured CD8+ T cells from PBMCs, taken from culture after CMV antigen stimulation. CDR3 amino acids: CSVPSGGGYGYTF. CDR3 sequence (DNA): TGCAGCGTTCCGTCGGGGGGGGGCTATGGCTACACCTTC. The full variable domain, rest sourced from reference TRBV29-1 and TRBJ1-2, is SAVISQKPSRDICQRGTSLTIQCQVDSQVTMMFWYRQQPGQSLTLIATANQGSEATYESGFVIDKFPISRPNLTFSTLTVSNMSPEDSSIYLCSVPSGGGYGYTFGSGTRLTVV.